Listed below are T cell receptor beta chains from one sample, sequenced in a study of spatial heterogeneity in lung cancer. TCRdb fed the 5' RACE reads into MiXCR, producing one record per CDR3 protein. The table has about 82,000 distinct CDR3 sequences, over 10% seen once. Source: PBMCs, taken at surgery. Receptors originate from a male donor with early-stage non-small cell lung cancer. CDR3s include the opening cysteine and the closing phenylalanine or tryptophan. The order of the fields is D gene, J gene, V gene, clone size, CDR3 protein, CDR3 DNA. The D gene is left open where the match is weak. A row's size may be missing; if present it is once, few, many or a size class.

>-|TRBJ1-2|TRBV29-1|-
CSVDSLQF
TGCAGCGTTGACTCTCTGCAATTC
>-|TRBJ2-2|TRBV3-1|few
CASSQGGPGELFF
TGTGCCAGCAGCCAAGGAGGGCCCGGGGAGCTGTTTTTT
>TRBD2|TRBJ2-1|TRBV20-1|-
CSARENRATSGRYNEQFF
TGCAGTGCTAGAGAAAATCGGGCGACTAGCGGTCGTTACAATGAGCAGTTCTTC
>-|TRBJ1-1|TRBV19|-
CASSIGPIGLNTEAFF
TGTGCCAGTAGTATAGGGCCTATTGGCCTGAACACTGAAGCTTTCTTT
>-|TRBJ1-5|TRBV9|few
CASSPRGEDQPQHF
TGTGCCAGCAGCCCCCGAGGGGAAGATCAGCCCCAGCATTTT
>-|TRBJ2-3|TRBV7-8|few
CASSSLAPGEGSDTQYF
TGTGCCAGCAGCTCTCTGGCCCCGGGAGAAGGTTCAGATACGCAGTATTTT
>TRBD1|TRBJ1-1|TRBV29-1|-
CSVRYRGENEAFF
TGCAGCGTTCGTTACAGGGGTGAAAATGAAGCTTTCTTT
>-|TRBJ1-5|TRBV6-1|few
CASSPKGLYQPQHF
TGTGCCAGCAGTCCCAAGGGGCTGTATCAGCCCCAGCATTTT
>-|TRBJ1-3|TRBV3-1|many
CASSQDLSGGGNTIYF
TGTGCCAGCAGCCAAGATCTTAGCGGGGGTGGAAACACCATATATTTT
>TRBD2|TRBJ2-3|TRBV27|few
CASSLTSGTDDTQYF
TGTGCCAGCAGCCTGACTAGCGGGACCGATGATACGCAGTATTTT
>-|TRBJ2-4|TRBV3-1|-
CASSQPNREGNIQYF
TGTGCCAGCAGCCAACCAAACAGGGAGGGAAACATTCAGTACTTC
>TRBD1|TRBJ2-2|TRBV10-3|few
CAISDPDREAGELFF
TGTGCCATCAGTGATCCGGACAGGGAAGCCGGGGAGCTGTTTTTT
>TRBD1|TRBJ2-1|TRBV4-1|-
CASSFRQGNNEQFF
TGCGCCAGCAGCTTCCGACAGGGAAACAATGAGCAGTTCTTC
>TRBD1|TRBJ1-2|TRBV28|many
CASSLDRDDGYTF
TGTGCCAGCAGCCTTGACAGGGATGATGGCTACACCTTC
>-|TRBJ2-1|TRBV11-2|few
CASSPRRGSYNEQFF
TGTGCCAGCAGCCCCCGGAGGGGCTCCTACAATGAGCAGTTCTTC
>TRBD2|TRBJ2-3|TRBV7-3|-
CTSSSGLAGGIDTQYF
TGTACCAGCAGCTCCGGACTAGCGGGAGGGATAGATACGCAGTATTTT
>-|TRBJ2-1|TRBV7-2|-
CASSPGGGRYNEQFF
TGTGCCAGCAGCCCCGGGGGCGGGAGATACAATGAGCAGTTCTTC
>-|TRBJ1-5|TRBV10-3|-
CASRQVQNQPQHF
TGTGCCTCGCGTCAGGTGCAAAATCAGCCCCAGCATTTT
>TRBD1|TRBJ2-5|TRBV5-1|few
CASSFDRGGETQYF
TGCGCCAGCAGCTTCGACAGGGGGGGCGAGACCCAGTACTTC
>-|TRBJ2-3|TRBV5-6|-
CASSSRSDTQYF
TGTGCCAGCAGCTCCCGATCAGATACGCAGTATTTT
>-|TRBJ1-2|TRBV29-1|-
CSVEVPQNYGYTF
TGCAGCGTTGAAGTCCCCCAGAACTATGGCTACACCTTC
>TRBD2|TRBJ2-3|TRBV9|-
CASSVAGGPPNTQYF
TGTGCCAGCAGCGTAGCGGGGGGGCCTCCGAATACGCAGTATTTT
>TRBD2|TRBJ2-1|TRBV7-8|many
CASSSDSGRLRNEQFF
TGTGCCAGCAGCTCAGATAGCGGGAGGTTGAGAAATGAGCAGTTCTTC
>-|TRBJ2-2|TRBV4-1|-
CASSQRGVGELTGELFF
TGCGCCAGCAGCCAAAGGGGTGTGGGGGAGCTCACCGGGGAGCTGTTTTTT
>TRBD2|TRBJ2-1|TRBV24-1|few
CATSDPLPGLAGGRNEQFF
TGTGCCACCAGTGACCCCCTACCGGGACTAGCGGGGGGGCGGAATGAGCAGTTCTTC
>-|TRBJ2-4|TRBV7-8|few
CASSFGYSNIQYF
TGTGCCAGCAGCTTTGGCTACTCAAACATTCAGTACTTC
>-|TRBJ2-7|TRBV12-3/TRBV12-4|-
CASSLGETYERYF
TGTGCCAGCAGTTTAGGCGAGACCTACGAGCGGTACTTC
>-|TRBJ2-1|TRBV3-1|few
CASSPSGFSYNEQFF
TGTGCCAGTTCTCCGAGCGGGTTCTCCTACAATGAGCAGTTCTTC
>-|TRBJ1-2|TRBV29-1|few
CSVKDTPNYGYTF
TGCAGCGTTAAGGACACTCCGAACTATGGCTACACCTTC
>-|TRBJ1-3|TRBV14|-
CASSQEWVPGPSSGNTIYF
TGTGCCAGCAGCCAAGAATGGGTACCGGGACCCAGCTCTGGAAACACCATATATTTT
>TRBD1|TRBJ2-3|TRBV14|few
CASSQDLNGGQGPSHTQYF
TGTGCCAGCAGCCAAGATCTTAACGGTGGACAGGGCCCCAGTCATACGCAGTATTTT
>TRBD1|TRBJ2-2|TRBV30|few
CAWRGDRGLNTGELFF
TGTGCCTGGAGGGGAGACAGGGGGCTTAACACCGGGGAGCTGTTTTTT
>TRBD1|TRBJ1-6|TRBV29-1|-
CSVKTGTGDSPLHF
TGCAGCGTCAAAACCGGGACAGGGGATTCACCCCTCCACTTT
>-|TRBJ2-7|TRBV29-1|-
CSVDRLGEQYF
TGCAGCGTTGATCGACTGGGCGAGCAGTACTTC
>TRBD2|TRBJ2-5|TRBV5-1|-
CASSSAAGGETQYF
TGCGCCAGCAGCTCGGCGGCGGGAGGAGAGACCCAGTACTTC
>-|TRBJ2-1|TRBV20-1|few
CSARAWDGDNEQFF
TGCAGTGCTAGAGCCTGGGACGGCGACAATGAGCAGTTCTTC
>-|TRBJ2-6|TRBV29-1|few
CSVEETPGANVLTF
TGCAGCGTTGAAGAGACACCCGGGGCCAACGTCCTGACTTTC
>-|TRBJ2-4|TRBV12-3/TRBV12-4|many
CASSSDRALAKNIQYF
TGTGCCAGCAGTAGCGACAGAGCCTTAGCCAAAAACATTCAGTACTTC
>TRBD1|TRBJ1-2|TRBV4-1|few
CASSQARTGDYGYTF
TGCGCCAGCAGCCAGGCCCGGACAGGGGACTATGGCTACACCTTC
>-|TRBJ2-7|TRBV6-5|few
CASRPPGVHEQYF
TGTGCCAGCAGACCCCCGGGGGTCCACGAGCAGTACTTC
>TRBD2|TRBJ2-1|TRBV12-3/TRBV12-4|few
CASSPLPLTSGVNNEQFF
TGTGCCAGCAGCCCACTCCCTTTGACTAGCGGGGTAAACAATGAGCAGTTCTTC
>-|TRBJ2-7|TRBV4-2|-
CASSPGVPRTYEQYF
TGTGCCAGCAGCCCCGGAGTCCCGAGGACCTACGAGCAGTACTTC
>-|TRBJ1-2|TRBV3-1|many
CASSSRSDGYTF
TGTGCCAGCAGCTCACGATCCGATGGCTACACCTTC
>-|TRBJ1-5|TRBV6-6|few
CASSYMGGNQPQHF
TGTGCCAGCAGTTACATGGGGGGGAATCAGCCCCAGCATTTT
>-|TRBJ1-4|TRBV28|-
CASSFTNEKLFF
TGTGCCAGCAGTTTCACTAATGAAAAACTGTTTTTT
>TRBD1|TRBJ2-2|TRBV6-1|-
CASIINRGAGELFF
TGTGCCAGCATCATCAACAGGGGGGCCGGGGAGCTGTTTTTT
>-|TRBJ1-2|TRBV30|few
CAWRIDRVQGGYTF
TGTGCCTGGAGGATCGATAGGGTTCAGGGTGGCTACACCTTC
>-|TRBJ1-1|TRBV4-2|few
CASSQGVGGTEAFF
TGTGCCAGCAGCCAAGGGGTGGGTGGGACTGAAGCTTTCTTT